What follows are 27 T cell receptor beta chains derived from one specimen sequenced in a study of blood T cell repertoires in COVID-19. Profiling relied on immunoSEQ multiplex PCR, and the TCRdb table lists in-frame clones only, not all of them. Among 180,000 or so clones listed, about 85% were seen once. The material sequenced was peripheral blood. These TCRs come from a woman over 75 with acute or convalescent COVID-19.

The J gene is TRBJ1-4, the V gene TRBV30; the D gene is possibly TRBD1 (6 bases). V lost 2 bases to trimming and J lost 11 bases, with 18 bases between them. Germline assignment: CDR1 GTSNPN and CDR2 SVGIG (reference sequence). The length of the CDR3 is 14 residues. The CDR3 nucleotides are TGTGCCTGGAGTCCTCTACTGGGTAGGGGGAAACTGTTTTTT. The encoded protein is CAWSPLLGRGKLFF.

V is TRBV10-2 and J is TRBJ2-7, with D perhaps matching TRBD2 (5 bases). In germline, CDR1 is WSHSY, CDR2 SAAADI. The CDR3 is 14 residues long. Trimming removed 10 bases at V and 0 bases at J, with 16 bases between. The CDR3 here is CATKRETYSYEQYF. CDR3 coding DNA: TGCGCCACCAAGAGGGAGACATACTCCTACGAGCAGTACTTC.

The rearrangement links TRBV7-2 to TRBJ1-2; TRBD1 agrees at 7 bases. The CDR3 runs to 15 residues. J gave up 6 bases and V 3 bases, and 10 bases lay outside the gene matches. The germline gives CDR1 SGHTA, CDR2 FQGNSA. In DNA, the CDR3 is TGTGCCAGCAGCTTGAGTCGGGGCAGGGGGGATGGCTACACCTTC. Its translation is CASSLSRGRGDGYTF. Together with reference TRBV7-2 and TRBJ1-2, the CDR3 gives the full variable domain: GAGVSQSPSNKVTEKGKDVELRCDPISGHTALYWYRQSLGQGLEFLIYFQGNSAPDKSGLPSDRFSAERTGGSVSTLTIQRTQQEDSAVYLCASSLSRGRGDGYTFGSGTRLTVV.

The genes are TRBV4-3 and TRBJ2-7; D is undetermined. This CDR3 spans 17 amino acids. In germline, CDR1 is LGHNA, CDR2 YSLEER. V shed 1 base and J shed 0 bases, with 16 bases lying between them. The DNA for the CDR3 is TGCGCCAGCAGCCAAGCGGTAGAGGTGTTAAGCTCCTACGAGCAGTACTTC. It specifies CASSQAVEVLSSYEQYF.

The chain carries TRBV6-2 or TRBV6-3 and TRBJ1-2; D is unclear. The CDR3 is 15 amino acids. The germline V gene encodes CDR1 MNHEY and CDR2 SVGEGT. Trimming stripped 2 bases from V and 0 bases from J, with 10 bases between. This chain's CDR3 is CASSYGSRPNYGYTF. CDR3 DNA: TGTGCCAGCAGTTACGGGAGCAGACCTAACTATGGCTACACCTTC.

The V gene is TRBV10-3, the J gene TRBJ2-1, with TRBD1 as a possible D gene (6 bases). This CDR3 is 13 amino acids long. Germline V CDR1 and CDR2: ENHRY, SYGVKD. With 11 bases removed from V and 2 bases from J, the gap between germline ends came to 13 bases. CDR3 DNA sequence: TGTGCCGCAGGGGCGCCCGCCTACAATGAGCAGTTCTTC. Translating it yields CAAGAPAYNEQFF.

Written as DNA, the CDR3 is TGTGCCAGTCACCGCGGAGACAGCGAAAAACTGTTTTTT. Protein: CASHRGDSEKLFF. The V gene is TRBV19, the J gene TRBJ1-4, with D maybe TRBD1 (5 bases). The V and J ends lost 8 bases and 8 bases respectively, with 15 bases between them. This CDR3 has 13 residues. The germline V gene encodes CDR1 LNHDA and CDR2 SQIVND (reference sequence).

This chain connects TRBV7-8 to TRBJ2-7; 8 bases agree with TRBD2. Germline lookup yields CDR1 SGHVS and CDR2 FQNEAQ. J was trimmed by 3 bases and V by 8 bases; bases with no gene match: 9. This CDR3 region has 14 residues. Written as DNA, the CDR3 is TGTGCCAGCGGGGGAGCGGGAGTAATCTACGAGCAGTACTTC. Translating gives CASGGAGVIYEQYF.

This sequence joins TRBV19 and TRBJ1-5; D is perhaps TRBD1 (6 bases). There are 16 residues in the CDR3. In germline, CDR1 is LNHDA, CDR2 SQIVND (reference sequence). The V gene lost 1 base and the J gene lost 1 base, with 11 bases spanning the gap. CDR3 protein: CASSIAGTGSNQPQHF. CDR3 nucleotides: TGTGCCAGTAGTATAGCAGGAACAGGGAGCAATCAGCCCCAGCATTTT.

The chain combines TRBV6-4 with TRBJ2-3, with TRBD1 matching over 8 bases. Losses at the gene ends were 5 bases for V and 4 bases for J; bases not matched to a gene: 5. The CDR3 is made up of 14 amino acids. The V gene's germline CDR1 is MRHNA and CDR2 SNTAGT. The CDR3 DNA reads as TGTGCCAGCAGTCCAGGGGGCGCGGCAGATACGCAGTATTTT. It encodes CASSPGGAADTQYF.

The DNA of the CDR3 is TGTGCCAGCAGCTTGGGGCAGACCCAGTACTTC. It specifies CASSLGQTQYF. The chain employs TRBV12-3 or TRBV12-4 and TRBJ2-5; TRBD1 might be the D (5 bases). The CDR3 is made up of 11 amino acids. Trimming shortened V by 6 bases and J by 6 bases, and 8 bases separated the two germline ends.

CDR3 nucleotide sequence: TGTGCCAGCAGCCTCTCGGGCGAGCAGTACTTC. Protein product: CASSLSGEQYF. The chain employs TRBV2 and TRBJ2-7; no firm D call. In germline, CDR1 is SNHLY, CDR2 FYNNEI. V gave up 6 bases and J gave up 6 bases, with 9 bases separating them. This CDR3 has 11 residues.

V usage is TRBV27 and J usage is TRBJ1-3; maybe TRBD1 (5 bases). Germline CDR1 is MNHEY and CDR2 is SMNVEV (reference sequence). CDR3 length: 15 residues. V lost 3 bases and J 5 bases, leaving 14 bases between the germline ends. The CDR3 loop reads CASSFSQGDRNTIYF. CDR3 nucleotide sequence: TGTGCCAGCAGTTTCTCCCAGGGTGATCGAAACACCATATATTTT.

This chain uses TRBV6-2 or TRBV6-3 with TRBJ1-5, with D possibly matching TRBD1 (5 bases). V was shortened by 0 bases and J by 10 bases, with 16 bases between the two germline ends. There are 15 residues in the CDR3. Germline CDR1 is MNHEY and CDR2 is SVGEGT. The CDR3 reads CASSYSFRSGDPQHF. In DNA, the CDR3 is TGTGCCAGCAGTTACTCGTTTCGCTCGGGGGATCCCCAGCATTTT.

This sequence joins TRBV7-2 and TRBJ2-7, with TRBD1 matching over 9 bases. V dropped 5 bases and J dropped 2; count of bases not matched to a gene: 7. The CDR3 extends over 15 amino acids. CDR1 is SGHTA and CDR2 is FQGNSA in the germline V gene. The chain's CDR3 is CASSRDRDQTYEQYF. CDR3 DNA: TGTGCCAGCAGCCGGGACAGGGATCAAACCTACGAGCAGTACTTC.

V usage is TRBV4-3 and J usage is TRBJ1-1; no reliable D call. Trimming removed 0 bases from V and 6 bases from J, with 5 bases in between. The CDR3 extends over 12 amino acids. Germline CDR1 is LGHNA and CDR2 is YSLEER. CDR3 sequence reads: CASSQDGSEAFF. In DNA form, the CDR3 reads TGCGCCAGCAGCCAAGACGGGTCTGAAGCTTTCTTT.

The chain carries TRBV12-5 and TRBJ2-3; 11 bases align to TRBD2. J was trimmed by 2 bases and V by 6 bases; bases with no gene match: 7. The CDR3 runs to 16 residues. Germline loops: CDR1 LGHNT, CDR2 FRNRAP. As DNA, the CDR3 is TGTGCTAGTGGACCCGGGACTAGCGGTCTCACAGATACGCAGTATTTT. Its protein is CASGPGTSGLTDTQYF.

This chain uses TRBV2 with TRBJ2-3, with TRBD2 matching 13 bases. Germline lookup yields CDR1 SNHLY and CDR2 FYNNEI. V shed 6 bases and J 7 bases; nucleotides not matched to a gene: 7. CDR3 length equals 15 residues. CDR3: CASSPLTSGGHTQYF. The CDR3 DNA is TGTGCCAGCAGCCCTCTGACTAGCGGGGGGCATACGCAGTATTTT.

The chain couples TRBV7-9 to TRBJ2-3, with D maybe TRBD1 (5 bases). The CDR3 length is 12 residues. The V gene lost 4 bases and the J gene lost 7 bases, with 9 bases spanning the gap. Germline CDR1 and CDR2: SEHNR and FQNEAQ (reference sequence). The chain's CDR3 is CASSSTGNTQYF. The DNA for the CDR3 is TGTGCCAGCAGCTCCACAGGCAATACGCAGTATTTT.

The rearrangement links TRBV18 to TRBJ2-2; D is unresolved. Germline-derived CDR1 and CDR2 are KGHSH and LQKENI. The CDR3 runs 16 residues. The V and J ends lost 2 bases and 3 bases respectively, with 13 bases between them. CDR3 loop: CASSPFITQDTGELFF. Here the CDR3 DNA reads TGTGCCAGCTCACCATTCATAACTCAGGACACCGGGGAGCTGTTTTTT.

The V and J genes are TRBV3-1 (or the pseudogene TRBV3-2) and TRBJ1-5, with a possible D match to TRBD1 (5 bases). Germline V gives CDR1 LGHDT, CDR2 YNNKEL (reference sequence). This CDR3 has 15 amino acids. V was shortened by 4 bases and J by 1 base, with 11 bases between the two germline ends. The CDR3 region is CASSPAKGSNQPQHF. In DNA, the CDR3 is TGTGCCAGCAGCCCAGCGAAGGGGAGCAATCAGCCCCAGCATTTT.

The V gene is TRBV6-2 or TRBV6-3, the J gene TRBJ2-3; tentatively, D is TRBD2 (5 bases). From germline, CDR1 is MNHEY and CDR2 SVGEGT. With 2 bases removed from V and 2 bases from J, the gap between germline ends came to 11 bases. CDR3 length: 15 residues. The CDR3 DNA reads TGTGCCAGCAGTTACGGGCAGGAGGCCACAGATACGCAGTATTTT. Translation gives CASSYGQEATDTQYF.

This clone was observed a single time. The chain combines TRBV19 with TRBJ1-2; 10 bases align to TRBD1. CDR3 length equals 16 residues. CDR1 is LNHDA, CDR2 SQIVND, per germline (reference sequence). With V trimmed by 1 base and J by 4 bases, 6 bases remained unmatched. CDR3 sequence (DNA): TGTGCCAGTAGTATAGTGGCGGGACAGGGGATCTATGGCTACACCTTC. It translates to CASSIVAGQGIYGYTF.

The chain combines TRBV4-1 with TRBJ2-1, with TRBD2 matching over 8 bases. V was pared by 2 bases and J by 6 bases, with 15 bases of the junction left unmatched. Germline V CDR1 and CDR2: MGHRA, YSYEKL. This CDR3 spans 18 amino acids. CDR3 sequence reads: CASSQSFLPGGGRNEQFF. The CDR3 DNA is TGCGCCAGCAGCCAATCCTTTCTACCGGGAGGGGGTCGCAATGAGCAGTTCTTC.

This rearrangement joins TRBV6-5 to TRBJ1-3; unclear D gene. The CDR3 has 16 amino acids. Looked up from germline, CDR1 is MNHEY and CDR2 is SVGAGI. V lost 0 bases to trimming and J lost 0 bases, with 9 bases between them. CDR3 nucleotide sequence: TGTGCCAGCAGTTACTCACTCGCACCCTCTGGAAACACCATATATTTT. Protein product: CASSYSLAPSGNTIYF.

The chain has TRBV5-4 and TRBJ2-2; no definite D call. Per the germline V gene, CDR1 is SGHNT and CDR2 is YYREEE (reference sequence). Trimming left V 4 bases short and J 6 bases short, with 10 bases between. The CDR3 has 13 residues. The CDR3 DNA sequence: TGTGCCAGCAGCCTCCCTGTATCCGGGGAGCTGTTTTTT. It specifies CASSLPVSGELFF.

The genes are TRBV19 and TRBJ2-2, with D perhaps TRBD1 (6 bases). Per the germline V gene, CDR1 is LNHDA and CDR2 is SQIVND (reference sequence). The CDR3 has 14 amino acids. The V end lost 9 bases, the J end lost 0 bases, and 11 bases lay between the germline ends. CDR3 amino acids: CASNGQSNTGELFF. CDR3 nucleotides: TGTGCCAGCAACGGACAGTCGAACACCGGGGAGCTGTTTTTT.